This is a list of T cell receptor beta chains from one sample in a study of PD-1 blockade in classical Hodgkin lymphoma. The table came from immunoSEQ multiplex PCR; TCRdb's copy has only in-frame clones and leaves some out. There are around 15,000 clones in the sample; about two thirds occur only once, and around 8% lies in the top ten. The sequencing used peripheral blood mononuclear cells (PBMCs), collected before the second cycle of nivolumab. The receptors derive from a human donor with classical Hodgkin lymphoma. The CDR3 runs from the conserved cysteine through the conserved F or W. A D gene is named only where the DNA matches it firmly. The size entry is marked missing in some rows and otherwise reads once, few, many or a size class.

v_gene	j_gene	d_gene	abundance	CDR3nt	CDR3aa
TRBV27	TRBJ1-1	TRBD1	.	TGTGCCAGCAGTTTATTGAAGACAGGGATGAACACTGAAGCTTTCTTT	CASSLLKTGMNTEAFF
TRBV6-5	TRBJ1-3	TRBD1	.	TGTGCCAGCAGTTACTCGAGGGACAGCTCTGGAAACACCATATATTTT	CASSYSRDSSGNTIYF
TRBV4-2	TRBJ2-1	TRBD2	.	TGTGCCAGCAGCGACGGGACTAGCGGCGATGAGCAGTTCTTC	CASSDGTSGDEQFF
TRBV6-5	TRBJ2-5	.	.	TGTGCCAGCGGCGCAGAGACCCAGTACTTC	CASGAETQYF
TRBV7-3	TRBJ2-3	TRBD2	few	TGTGCCAGCAGCTTGATGGCGGGAGCCACAGATACGCAGTATTTT	CASSLMAGATDTQYF
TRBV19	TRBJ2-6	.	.	TGTGCCAGTAGTCTCGACTATGGCGGTGGGGCCAACGTCCTGACTTTC	CASSLDYGGGANVLTF
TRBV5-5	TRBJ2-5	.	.	TGTGCCAGCAGCCCCGATGGGTATGGAGGTCGGGAGACCCAGTACTTC	CASSPDGYGGRETQYF
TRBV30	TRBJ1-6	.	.	TGTGCCTGGACGGGGCCTTATAATTCACCCCTCCACTTT	CAWTGPYNSPLHF
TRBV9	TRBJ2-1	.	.	TGTGCCAGCAGCGGACTGGGCGCTTCCTTAAATGAGCAGTTCTTC	CASSGLGASLNEQFF
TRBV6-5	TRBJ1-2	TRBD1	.	TGTGCCATCCGGACAGGGGCTAACTATGGCTACACCTTC	CAIRTGANYGYTF
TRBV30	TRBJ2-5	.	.	TGTGCCTGGAGTCCCGGACACCTCGGGGGACAAGAGACCCAGTACTTC	CAWSPGHLGGQETQYF
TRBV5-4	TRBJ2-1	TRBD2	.	TGTGCCAGCAGCTTGGCCCTAGCGGGAGGATACAATGAGCAGTTCTTC	CASSLALAGGYNEQFF
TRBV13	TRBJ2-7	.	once	TGTGCCAGCAGCTTAGCGGGGTTCGAGCAGTACTTC	CASSLAGFEQYF
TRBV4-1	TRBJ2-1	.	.	TGCGCCAGCAGCCAAGATGAAGTCGGCAGCTACAATGAGCAGTTCTTC	CASSQDEVGSYNEQFF
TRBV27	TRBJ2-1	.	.	TGTGCCAGCAGTTTGGCTGCCGATTTCTCCTACAATGAGCAGTTCTTC	CASSLAADFSYNEQFF
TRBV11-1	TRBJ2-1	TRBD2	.	TGTGCCAGCAGCTTTCTGCCAGCGGGAGGCGGTGAGCAGTTCTTC	CASSFLPAGGGEQFF
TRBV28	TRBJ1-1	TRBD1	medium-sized	TGTGCCAGCAGTTTCGGGACAGGGTTATTCGGAGCTTTCTTT	CASSFGTGLFGAFF
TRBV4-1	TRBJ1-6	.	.	TGCGCCAGCAGCCAAGTCGTTGTGGATTCACCCCTCCACTTT	CASSQVVVDSPLHF
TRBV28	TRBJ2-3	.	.	TGTGCCAGCAGTTTACGTGGGAGAGGCACAGATACGCAGTATTTT	CASSLRGRGTDTQYF
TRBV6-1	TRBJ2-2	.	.	TGTGCCAGCTCGGTGAGGGGTCCGGCCGGGGAGCTGTTTTTT	CASSVRGPAGELFF
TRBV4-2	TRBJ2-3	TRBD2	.	TGTGCCAGCAGCCAAGTCGGGACTAGCGGGGGTTCTACGCAGTATTTT	CASSQVGTSGGSTQYF
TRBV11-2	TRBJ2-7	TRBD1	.	TGTGCCAGCAGCTCCGGGACAGGGGAAGGCTACGAGCAGTACTTC	CASSSGTGEGYEQYF
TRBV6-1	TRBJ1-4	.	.	TGTGCCAGCAGTGAAGGCCCAGGGGAATTCGAAAAACTGTTTTTT	CASSEGPGEFEKLFF
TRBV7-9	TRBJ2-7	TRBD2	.	TGTGCCAGCATCGGGGGGACCTACGAGCAGTACTTC	CASIGGTYEQYF
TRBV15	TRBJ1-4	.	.	TGTGCCACCAGCAGAGATTCGGGCAGGCCTAATGAAAAACTGTTTTTT	CATSRDSGRPNEKLFF
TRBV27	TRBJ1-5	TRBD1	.	TGTGCCAGCAGACTATTTGGACAGGGGCCGTCTCAGCCCCAGCATTTT	CASRLFGQGPSQPQHF
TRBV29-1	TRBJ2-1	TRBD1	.	TGCAGCGTTTCGGGACAGGGGTTGGCAAATGAGCAGTTCTTC	CSVSGQGLANEQFF
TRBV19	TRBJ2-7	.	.	TGTGCCAGTAGTGCAGACAGTGGGTCCCGGGTGCAGTACTTC	CASSADSGSRVQYF
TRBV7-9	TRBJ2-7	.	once	TGTGCCAGCAGCTTAGCCGAGACGGTTGGGCGGAGGCAGTACTTC	CASSLAETVGRRQYF
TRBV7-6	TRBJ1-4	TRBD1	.	TGTGCCAGCAGCTTAGCAGCAGGGGGCACTAATGAAAAACTGTTTTTT	CASSLAAGGTNEKLFF
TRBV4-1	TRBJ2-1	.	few	TGCGCCAGCAGCCAAGGCGGGCGGCATGAGCAGTTCTTC	CASSQGGRHEQFF
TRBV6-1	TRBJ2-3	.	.	TGTGCCAGCAGTTACAGGGATACGCAGTATTTT	CASSYRDTQYF
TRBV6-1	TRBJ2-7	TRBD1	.	TGTGCCAGCAGTGCTGGACAGGTCCTCTACGAGCAGTACTTC	CASSAGQVLYEQYF
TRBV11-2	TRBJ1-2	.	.	TGTGCCAGCAGCTTGCAGCCCTCTCGGGGCTACACCTTC	CASSLQPSRGYTF
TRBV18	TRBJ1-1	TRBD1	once	TGTGCCAGCACCGACAGGGGGATGAACACTGAAGCTTTCTTT	CASTDRGMNTEAFF
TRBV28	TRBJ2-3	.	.	TGTGCCAGCAGTTTACGGACAGGGCGGGGGAATACGCAGTATTTT	CASSLRTGRGNTQYF
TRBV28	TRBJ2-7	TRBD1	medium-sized	TGTGCCACTTGGACAGGAAGAGCCTACGAGCAGTACTTC	CATWTGRAYEQYF
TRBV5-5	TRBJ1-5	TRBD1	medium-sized	TGTGCCAGCAGCTTGGGGCTCCGGGACAGGCCTACTAGCAATCAGCCCCAGCATTTT	CASSLGLRDRPTSNQPQHF
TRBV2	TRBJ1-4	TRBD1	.	TGTGCCAGCAGAGACAGGGTTGGGTCTGAAAAACTGTTTTTT	CASRDRVGSEKLFF
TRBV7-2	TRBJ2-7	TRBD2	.	TGTGCCAGCAGCTTGGGACTAGCGGGGCCTGGCGACGAGCAGTACTTC	CASSLGLAGPGDEQYF
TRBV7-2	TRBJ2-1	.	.	TGTGCCAGCAGCCCAGGGCCTAGCGATGAGCAGTTCTTC	CASSPGPSDEQFF